This TCR beta chain was identified during a study of cytomegalovirus exposure and HLA in healthy donors. Germline V gene sequence: CDR1 GTSNPN, CDR2 SVGIG (reference sequence). This CDR3 spans 13 amino acids. V was clipped by 3 bases and J by 7 bases, with 12 bases between them. Only in-frame clones appear in the TCRdb table, and some are missing; sequencing was by immunoSEQ multiplex PCR. The table has roughly 150,000 clones, around 82% seen once. The sequencing input was PBMCs. The clonotype was recovered from a man aged 25-45 years in good health and CMV-seropositive. The chain couples TRBV30 to TRBJ1-4; perhaps TRBD1 as D (6 bases). The CDR3 nucleotides are TGTGCCTGGAGACAGGGCTGGGGTGAAAAACTGTTTTTT. As protein: CAWRQGWGEKLFF.